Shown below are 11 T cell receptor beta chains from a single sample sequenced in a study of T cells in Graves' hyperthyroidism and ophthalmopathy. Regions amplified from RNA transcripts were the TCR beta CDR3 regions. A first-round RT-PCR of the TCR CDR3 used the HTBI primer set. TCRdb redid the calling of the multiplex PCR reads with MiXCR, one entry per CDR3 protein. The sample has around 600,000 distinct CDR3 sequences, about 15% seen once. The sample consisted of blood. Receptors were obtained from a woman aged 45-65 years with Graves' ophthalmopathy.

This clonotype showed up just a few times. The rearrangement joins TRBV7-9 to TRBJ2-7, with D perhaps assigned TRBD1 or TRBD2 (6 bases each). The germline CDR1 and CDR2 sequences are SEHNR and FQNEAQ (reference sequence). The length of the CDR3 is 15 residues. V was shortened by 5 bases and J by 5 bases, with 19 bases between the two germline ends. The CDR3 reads CASSPEGQLPHEQYF. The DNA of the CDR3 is TGTGCCAGCAGCCCGGAGGGACAACTTCCCCACGAGCAGTACTTC.

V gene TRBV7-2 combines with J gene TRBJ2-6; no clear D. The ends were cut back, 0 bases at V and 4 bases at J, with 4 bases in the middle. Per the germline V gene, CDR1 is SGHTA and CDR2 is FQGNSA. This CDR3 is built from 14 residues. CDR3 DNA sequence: TGTGCCAGCAGCTTAGCTTTCGGGGCCAACGTCCTGACTTTC. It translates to CASSLAFGANVLTF.

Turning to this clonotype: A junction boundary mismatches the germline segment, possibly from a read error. The CDR3 protein is CAGSLGTGLGNEQFF. Here the CDR3 DNA reads TGCGCCGGCAGCTTGGGGACAGGGTTAGGGAATGAGCAGTTCTTC. The chain couples TRBV5-1 to TRBJ2-1; 9 bases line up with TRBD1. Germline loops: CDR1 SGHRS, CDR2 YFSETQ. This CDR3 spans 15 amino acids.

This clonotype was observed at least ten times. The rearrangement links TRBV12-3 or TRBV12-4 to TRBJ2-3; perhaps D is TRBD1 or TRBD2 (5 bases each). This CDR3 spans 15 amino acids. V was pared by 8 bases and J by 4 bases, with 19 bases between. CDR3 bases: TGTGCCAGCGTTCGAAGGGGACGAGTTCCAGATACGCAGTATTTT. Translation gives CASVRRGRVPDTQYF.

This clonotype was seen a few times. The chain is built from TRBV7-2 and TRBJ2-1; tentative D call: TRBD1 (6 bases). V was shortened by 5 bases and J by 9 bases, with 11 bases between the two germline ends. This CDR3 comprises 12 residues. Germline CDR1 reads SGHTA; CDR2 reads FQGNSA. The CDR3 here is CASSKQGGEQFF. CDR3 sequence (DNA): TGTGCCAGCAGCAAACAGGGCGGTGAGCAGTTCTTC. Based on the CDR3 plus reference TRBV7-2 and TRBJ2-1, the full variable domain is GAGVSQSPSNKVTEKGKDVELRCDPISGHTALYWYRQSLGQGLEFLIYFQGNSAPDKSGLPSDRFSAERTGGSVSTLTIQRTQQEDSAVYLCASSKQGGEQFFGPGTRLTVL.

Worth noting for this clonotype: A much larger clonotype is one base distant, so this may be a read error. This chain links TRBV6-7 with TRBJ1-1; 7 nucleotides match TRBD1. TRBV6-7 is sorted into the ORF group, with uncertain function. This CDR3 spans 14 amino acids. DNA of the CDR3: TGTGCCAGCAGTTCCGACAGGGTGAAGACTGAAGCTTTCTTT. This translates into CASSSDRVKTEAFF.

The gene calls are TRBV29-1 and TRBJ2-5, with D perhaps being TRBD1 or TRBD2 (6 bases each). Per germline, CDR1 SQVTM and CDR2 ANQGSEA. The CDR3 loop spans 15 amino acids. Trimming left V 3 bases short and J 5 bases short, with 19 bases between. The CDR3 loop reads CSVDGSNRVLETQYF. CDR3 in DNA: TGCAGCGTTGACGGGAGTAACAGGGTATTGGAGACCCAGTACTTC.

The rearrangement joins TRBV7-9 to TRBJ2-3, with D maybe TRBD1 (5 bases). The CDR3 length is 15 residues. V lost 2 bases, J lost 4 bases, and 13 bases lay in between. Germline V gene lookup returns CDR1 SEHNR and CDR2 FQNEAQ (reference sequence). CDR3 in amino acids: CASSLKGLGPDTQYF. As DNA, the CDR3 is TGTGCCAGCAGCTTAAAGGGGCTGGGCCCAGATACGCAGTATTTT. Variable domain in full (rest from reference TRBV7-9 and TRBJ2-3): DTGVSQNPRHKITKRGQNVTFRCDPISEHNRLYWYRQTLGQGPEFLTYFQNEAQLEKSRLLSDRFSAERPKGSFSTLEIQRTEQGDSAMYLCASSLKGLGPDTQYFGPGTRLTVL.

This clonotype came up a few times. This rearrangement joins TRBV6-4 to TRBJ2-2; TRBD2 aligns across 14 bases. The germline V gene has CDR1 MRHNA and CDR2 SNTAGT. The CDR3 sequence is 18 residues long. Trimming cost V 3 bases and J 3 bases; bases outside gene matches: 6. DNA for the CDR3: TGTGCCAGCAGTGAGAGACTAGCGGGAGGGCCGGACACCGGGGAGCTGTTTTTT. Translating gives CASSERLAGGPDTGELFF.

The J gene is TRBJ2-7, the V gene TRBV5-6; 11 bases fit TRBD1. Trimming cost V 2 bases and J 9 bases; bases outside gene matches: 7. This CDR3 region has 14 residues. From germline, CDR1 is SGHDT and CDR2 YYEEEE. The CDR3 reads CASSFRGQGAWQYF. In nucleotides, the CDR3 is TGTGCCAGCAGCTTCCGCGGACAGGGGGCTTGGCAGTACTTC.

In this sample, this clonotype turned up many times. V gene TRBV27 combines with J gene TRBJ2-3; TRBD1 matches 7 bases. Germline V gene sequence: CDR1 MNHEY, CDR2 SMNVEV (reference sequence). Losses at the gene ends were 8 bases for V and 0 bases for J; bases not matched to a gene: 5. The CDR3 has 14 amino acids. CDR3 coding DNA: TGTGCCAGCCAACAGGGGCGAAGCACAGATACGCAGTATTTT. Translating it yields CASQQGRSTDTQYF.